The 22 T cell receptor beta chains given below trace back to one sample, sequenced in a study of tissue T cells after allogeneic stem cell transplantation. Time point defined: mouse harvest day 7 after allogeneic transplant. Tail vein injection delivered 10^7 T-cell-depleted bone marrow cells and 10^6 splenic CD5+ T cells. Produced via immunoSEQ multiplex PCR; TCRdb's table is partial and in-frame only. The data hold 6,500 to 7,500 clones, with 45% to 55% observed a single time. Source material: gut tissue. Receptors were obtained from a female BALB/c mouse given C57BL/6 T cells with graft-versus-host disease after an allogeneic hematopoietic cell transplant.

About this clone: Here the gene names and germline are mouse. Read data end 1 residue before the CDR3 end; the end is taken from the germline J gene. The chain is built from TRBV23 and TRBJ2-4; the DNA was not used to check the table's D call, TRBD1. The CDR3 loop spans 11 amino acids. Germline V gene data show CDR1 as KGHTA and CDR2 as FQNQQP. CDR3 sequence: CSSSHRNTLYF. The DNA read from the CDR3 is TGCTCCAGCAGTCACAGGAACACCTTGTAC.

This clone was seen a few times. Genes here carry mouse names. The missing CDR3 end, 1 residue past where the read stops, is filled in from the germline J gene. V is TRBV23 and J is TRBJ2-4; the D segment call TRBD1 is taken from the table without a DNA check. This CDR3 spans 15 amino acids. Germline loops: CDR1 KGHTA, CDR2 FQNQQP. The covered CDR3 bases are TGCTCCAGCAGTGGGACAGGGATTGGTCAAAACACCTTGTAC. Translation: CSSSGTGIGQNTLY. The whole CDR3 is CSSSGTGIGQNTLYF.

On this clone itself: Mouse gene names apply. The read ends 1 residue shy of where the CDR3 ends; the end is completed using the germline J gene. The chain uses TRBV24 and TRBJ2-4; 7 bases fit TRBD2. The CDR3 runs 17 residues. V lost 3 bases, J lost 0 bases, and 9 bases stayed unmatched. Germline V gene sequence: CDR1 KGHTA, CDR2 FRNEEI. CDR3: CASSLPIGGSSQNTLYF. The part of the CDR3 DNA that was read is TGTGCCAGCAGTCTCCCTATTGGGGGGTCTAGTCAAAACACCTTGTAC.

This clone has just one count. Gene names and germline refer to mouse. The read ends 1 residue before the CDR3 terminus; that terminus is restored from the germline J gene. The gene calls are TRBV23 and TRBJ2-5; TRBD2, the D gene given by the table, was not confirmed from the DNA. Per germline, CDR1 KGHTA and CDR2 FQNQQP. The CDR3 extends over 14 amino acids. The sequenced part of the CDR3 DNA is TGCTCCAGCAGTCAAGGGCTGGGGGGCGACACCCAGTAC. Protein sequence: CSSSQGLGGDTQY. The CDR3 as a whole reads CSSSQGLGGDTQYF.

This clone was seen a handful of times. All gene names here are mouse names. Read data end 1 residue before the CDR3 end; the end is taken from the germline J gene. J is TRBJ2-7 and V is TRBV13-1; D is possibly TRBD1 or TRBD2 (6 bases each). V was shortened by 2 bases and J by 6 bases, with 12 bases between the two germline ends. The CDR3 extends over 13 amino acids. The germline V gene encodes CDR1 NSHNY and CDR2 SYGAGN. The covered CDR3 bases are TGTGCCAGCAGTGACGGGGGCGCGGGTGAACAGTAC. It yields the protein CASSDGGAGEQY. The entire CDR3 is CASSDGGAGEQYF.

Concerning this clone itself: Any gene name here is a mouse gene name. The part of the CDR3 DNA that was read is TGTGCCAGCAGTCTGGACAGGGACACCCAGTAC. Amino acid sequence: CASSLDRDTQY. The full CDR3 is CASSLDRDTQYF. The chain links TRBV26 to TRBJ2-5; D may be TRBD1 (6 bases). The read ends 1 residue early relative to the CDR3; the germline J gene fills the gap. There are 12 residues in the CDR3. Germline V lookup: CDR1 KGHPV, CDR2 FQNQEV (reference sequence). The V and J ends lost 2 bases and 6 bases respectively, with 6 bases between them.

This clone is medium-sized by share. Any gene name here is a mouse gene name. Sequencing ends 1 residue short of the CDR3 end; the germline J gene provides the rest. The chain has TRBV12-2 and TRBJ2-1; D is possibly TRBD1 or TRBD2 (5 bases each). V lost 1 base and J lost 2, with 5 bases in between. The CDR3 runs to 13 residues. CDR1 and CDR2 (germline): SGHLS, HYDKME. Incomplete CDR3 DNA: TGTGCCAGCTCTCTGGGGGACTATGCTGAGCAGTTC. Residues: CASSLGDYAEQF. In full, the CDR3 is CASSLGDYAEQFF.

Comments on this clone: Genes and germline are mouse. Read data end 1 residue before the CDR3 end; the end is taken from the germline J gene. In the same sample, other DNA sequences code for this CDR3. V and J are TRBV26 and TRBJ2-5, with 9 bases lining up with TRBD1. V was clipped by 6 bases and J by 5 bases; unmatched bases: 3. The germline V gene has CDR1 KGHPV and CDR2 FQNQEV (reference sequence). The CDR3 is made up of 13 amino acids. The CDR3 here is CASRGTGRDTQYF. The part of the CDR3 DNA that was read is TGTGCCAGCAGGGGGACAGGGCGAGACACCCAGTAC. The whole variable domain, filled in from reference TRBV26 and TRBJ2-5, reads NSKVIQTPRYLVKGQGQKAKMRCIPEKGHPVVFWYQQNKNNEFKFLINFQNQEVLQQIDMTEKRFSAECPSNSPCSLEIQSSEAGDSALYLCASRGTGRDTQYFGPGTRLLVL.

About this clone itself: Mouse gene names and germline throughout. The sequence runs out 1 residue before the end of the CDR3; the remainder is reconstructed from the germline J gene. J is TRBJ2-5 and V is TRBV26, with TRBD2 matching 10 bases. CDR3 size: 15 residues. Germline assignment: CDR1 KGHPV and CDR2 FQNQEV (reference sequence). After removal of 6 bases from V and 1 base from J, the junction contained 4 bases not matched to a gene. CDR3 sequence: CASRPGLGYQDTQYF. The sequenced CDR3 bases are TGTGCCAGCAGGCCGGGACTGGGGTACCAAGACACCCAGTAC.

Turning to this clone: The genes and germline here are from mouse. Read data end 1 residue before the CDR3 end; the end is taken from the germline J gene. The chain carries TRBV26 and TRBJ2-3, with 8 bases matching TRBD1. Per germline, CDR1 KGHPV and CDR2 FQNQEV (reference sequence). Trimming at V came to 2 bases and at J to 1 base, leaving 2 bases not matched to a gene. The CDR3 has 15 amino acids. CDR3 bases read: TGTGCCAGCAGTCTGCTGACAGGGGGTGCAGAAACGCTGTAT. Its translation: CASSLLTGGAETLY. The full-length CDR3 reads as CASSLLTGGAETLYF.

A note on this clone: Germline and genes: mouse. With the read ending 1 residue before the CDR3 end, the germline J gene is used to fill in that end. V gene TRBV3 combines with J gene TRBJ2-2; D gene uncertain. The germline CDR1 and CDR2 sequences are SNHLY and FYNGKV (reference sequence). Trimming stripped 3 bases from V and 3 bases from J, with 11 bases between. This CDR3 comprises 15 residues. Incomplete CDR3 DNA: TGTGCCAGCAGCTTGGGGTGGGTCTACACCGGGCAGCTCTAC. It codes for CASSLGWVYTGQLY. The whole CDR3 protein is CASSLGWVYTGQLYF.

As for this clone: Mouse germline and gene names are used. The read gets to within 1 residue of the CDR3 end, and the germline J gene fills in the rest. The V gene is TRBV20, the J gene TRBJ1-1, with D perhaps matching TRBD1 (6 bases). The V end lost 0 bases, the J end lost 11 bases, and 16 bases lay between the germline ends. From germline, CDR1 is GFQATS and CDR2 STVNSAI. The CDR3 covers 13 residues. Incomplete CDR3 DNA: TGTGGTGCTAGGGATCCCGGACAGCGGGGGGTCTTC. Translated: CGARDPGQRGVF. The entire CDR3 reads CGARDPGQRGVFF.

A remark on this clone: Gene labels here are mouse ones. Sequencing ends 1 residue short of the CDR3 end; the germline J gene provides the rest. The J gene is TRBJ2-5, the V gene TRBV4, with 11 nucleotides matching TRBD1. The CDR3 extends over 14 amino acids. CDR1 is LGHDT and CDR2 is YNNKQL in the germline V gene (reference sequence). The J segment lost 5 bases and the V segment lost 4 bases, leaving 2 bases of the junction unmatched. CDR3 residues: CASSSGTGGDTQYF. The sequenced part of the CDR3 DNA is TGTGCCAGCAGCTCTGGGACAGGGGGAGACACCCAGTAC.

This clone was picked up a small number of times. Mouse gene names apply. The read ends 1 residue early relative to the CDR3; the germline J gene fills the gap. The chain employs TRBV1 and TRBJ2-1; D may match TRBD1 or TRBD2 (6 bases each). The CDR3 runs to 14 residues. Germline V gene data show CDR1 as NSQYPW and CDR2 as LRSPGD (reference sequence). V was shortened by 0 bases and J by 7 bases, with 10 bases between the two germline ends. The CDR3 sequence is CTCSADGGGAEQFF. Partial CDR3 DNA: TGCACCTGCAGTGCAGACGGGGGCGGGGCTGAGCAGTTC.

As to this clone: All gene names here are mouse names. Partial CDR3 DNA: TGTGCCAGCAGGAGGGACAGCTATGAACAGTAC. Translating gives CASRRDSYEQY. The CDR3 as a whole reads CASRRDSYEQYF. This rearrangement joins TRBV26 to TRBJ2-7; 7 nucleotides match TRBD1. The sequence runs out 1 residue before the end of the CDR3; the remainder is reconstructed from the germline J gene. The V gene's germline CDR1 is KGHPV and CDR2 FQNQEV (reference sequence). Germline trimming cut 6 bases from V and 3 bases from J; bases unmatched to any gene: 2. This CDR3 has 12 amino acids.

Concerning this clone itself: The gene symbols are mouse symbols. Read sequence stops 1 residue before the CDR3 end, and the germline J gene provides the missing end. The rearrangement uses TRBV23 and TRBJ2-1; the table gives TRBD2 as D, unverified against the DNA. Germline CDR1 and CDR2: KGHTA and FQNQQP. The CDR3 totals 16 residues. The CDR3 bases that were read are TGCTCCAGCAGTCATCGGGACTGGGGGGGGTATGCTGAGCAGTTC. Its translation is CSSSHRDWGGYAEQF. The whole CDR3 is CSSSHRDWGGYAEQFF.

Only a few counts were recorded for this clone. Germline and genes: mouse. Coverage ceases 1 residue before the CDR3 finishes, and the germline J gene fills in the end. V is TRBV1 and J is TRBJ1-3; D may be TRBD1 (5 bases). Germline V gene sequence: CDR1 NSQYPW, CDR2 LRSPGD (reference sequence). The CDR3 consists of 14 residues. Trimming left V 4 bases short and J 0 bases short, with 7 bases between. CDR3 bases read: TGCACCTGCAGTGGGACAATTTCTGGAAATACGCTCTAT. Translating it yields CTCSGTISGNTLY. The entire CDR3 protein is CTCSGTISGNTLYF. Full variable domain (remainder filled in from reference TRBV1 and TRBJ1-3): VTLLEQNPRWRLVPRGQAVNLRCILKNSQYPWMSWYQQDLQKQLQWLFTLRSPGDKEVKSLPGADYLATRVTDTELRLQVANMSQGRTLYCTCSGTISGNTLYFGEGSRLIVV.

On this clone: Mouse names are used for the genes. The read gets to within 1 residue of the CDR3 end, and the germline J gene fills in the rest. This chain links TRBV26 with TRBJ1-1; tentative D call: TRBD1 (6 bases). CDR3 length: 15 amino acids. The ends were cut back, 3 bases at V and 0 bases at J, with 11 bases in the middle. CDR1 is KGHPV and CDR2 is FQNQEV in the germline V gene (reference sequence). The CDR3 DNA, read in part, is TGTGCCAGCAGTCTCCCCGGGACACCAAACACAGAAGTCTTC. It encodes CASSLPGTPNTEVF. The complete CDR3 sequence is CASSLPGTPNTEVFF.

A few counts support this clone. Gene names and germline match the mouse. The CDR3 is cut off 1 residue early in the read; its end comes from the germline J gene. The rearrangement uses TRBV26 and TRBJ2-3, with a weak D call TRBD1 (5 bases). CDR1 and CDR2 from the germline V gene are KGHPV and FQNQEV (reference sequence). V was clipped by 3 bases and J by 0 bases, with 7 bases between them. The CDR3 totals 14 residues. The DNA read from the CDR3 is TGTGCCAGCAGTCTAGACAGTAGTGCAGAAACGCTGTAT. Protein product: CASSLDSSAETLY. The full CDR3 protein reads CASSLDSSAETLYF.

Concerning this clone: Gene names are mouse gene names. From the germline J gene comes the end of the CDR3, since the read stops 1 residue before it. V is TRBV12-2 and J is TRBJ2-5; no definite D call. Germline CDR1 reads SGHLS; CDR2 reads HYDKME. Trimming took off 0 bases at V and 0 bases at J, with 6 bases between the two ends. This CDR3 spans 14 amino acids. CDR3 sequence: CASSLVVNQDTQYF. The sequenced part of the CDR3 DNA is TGTGCCAGCTCTCTCGTGGTTAACCAAGACACCCAGTAC.

With respect to this clone: Gene names and germline refer to mouse. The covered CDR3 bases are TGTGCCAGCTCACCTCTGGGGGGTAGCTCCTATGAACAGTAC. This codes for CASSPLGGSSYEQY. The CDR3, in full, reads CASSPLGGSSYEQYF. The chain is built from TRBV12-2 and TRBJ2-7; 8 bases fit TRBD2. Sequencing ends 1 residue short of the CDR3 end; the germline J gene provides the rest. The germline V gene encodes CDR1 SGHLS and CDR2 HYDKME. CDR3 length: 15 residues. Trimming at V came to 4 bases and at J to 0 bases, leaving 7 bases not matched to a gene.

In regard to this clone: Mouse gene names and germline throughout. Sequencing ends 1 residue short of the CDR3 end; the germline J gene provides the rest. The genes are TRBV13-3 and TRBJ1-6; unclear D gene. TRBJ1-6 is flagged as an ORF with uncertain function. This CDR3 is built from 15 residues. The germline V and J ends were trimmed by 2 bases and 0 bases, with 6 bases remaining between them. CDR1 is NNHDY and CDR2 is SYVADS in the germline V gene. CDR3 DNA (partial): TGTGCCAGCAGTGACAGGCTTTCCTATAATTCGCCCCTCTAC. This codes for CASSDRLSYNSPLY. The whole CDR3 sequence reads CASSDRLSYNSPLYF.